This TCR beta chain is drawn from a study of response to subunit inactivated influenza vaccine. This clonotype was observed a few times. Germline lookup yields CDR1 SGHTA and CDR2 FQGNSA. The CDR3 length is 14 residues. The germline V and J ends were trimmed by 2 bases and 6 bases, with 12 bases remaining between them. Via MiXCR, TCRdb re-called the RT-PCR reads, giving one row per CDR3 protein. The sample includes approximately 500,000 distinct CDR3 sequences, over 10% of them seen just once. The TCR originated in a man aged 50 to 59 who received an inactivated influenza vaccine. The material sequenced was PBMCs from blood, taken about 40 days after vaccination. This rearrangement joins TRBV7-2 to TRBJ2-3; D call uncertain. CDR3 in DNA: TGTGCCAGCAGCTTACGGCGGACCGGGGATACGCAGTATTTT. Its protein is CASSLRRTGDTQYF.